Listed below are T cell receptor beta chains from one sample, sequenced in a study of T cell responses to AZD1222 COVID-19 vaccine. TCRdb's table, derived via immunoSEQ multiplex PCR, lists solely in-frame clones and lacks some. The sample gives some 97,000 clones, about 83% of which show up once; 15% is in the top ten. The source was peripheral blood, collected on day 0 of AZD1222 vaccination. The source is an adult in good health. Both conserved end residues are part of each CDR3. D genes are given only for firm matches. Clone sizes are given selectively: once, few, many, or a class where the clone is expanded.

>TRBV27|TRBD1|NA|TRBJ2-1
CASSSGGPYNEQFF
TGTGCCAGCAGTTCAGGGGGCCCCTACAATGAGCAGTTCTTC
>TRBV3-1/TRBV3-2|TRBD1|NA|TRBJ1-4
CASSSHRQGEGKLFF
TGTGCCAGCAGCTCCCATCGACAGGGGGAGGGAAAACTGTTTTTT
>TRBV28|NA|NA|TRBJ1-1
CASSLPDSSEAFF
TGTGCCAGCAGTTTACCGGACAGTTCCGAAGCTTTCTTT
>TRBV29-1|NA|few|TRBJ1-1
CSAGQSGATEAFF
TGCAGCGCCGGACAATCGGGTGCCACTGAAGCTTTCTTT
>TRBV19|TRBD1|NA|TRBJ1-5
CASAPHGANRGRGGDQPQHF
TGTGCCAGTGCGCCTCACGGGGCCAACAGGGGCCGTGGGGGGGATCAGCCCCAGCATTTT
>TRBV3-1/TRBV3-2|NA|NA|TRBJ2-1
CASSPKISSDSYNEQFF
TGTGCCAGCAGCCCCAAGATTAGCTCTGACTCCTACAATGAGCAGTTCTTC
>TRBV11-2|NA|few|TRBJ1-1
CASSLEGVGSEAFF
TGTGCCAGCAGCTTAGAGGGAGTGGGGTCTGAAGCTTTCTTT
>TRBV27|NA|few|TRBJ1-6
CASSLLGLNNSPLHF
TGTGCCAGCAGTTTATTGGGCCTAAATAATTCACCCCTCCACTTT
>TRBV27|NA|few|TRBJ2-2
CASSLISGVLSSPGELFF
TGTGCCAGCAGTTTAATTTCGGGAGTGTTGAGCTCCCCCGGGGAGCTGTTTTTT
>TRBV2|TRBD2|once|TRBJ2-1
CASKEVAGGEQFF
TGTGCCAGCAAGGAGGTAGCGGGAGGGGAGCAGTTCTTC
>TRBV3-1/TRBV3-2|NA|NA|TRBJ2-1
CASSQSPNEQFF
TGTGCCAGCAGCCAGTCCCCAAATGAGCAGTTCTTC
>TRBV4-1|NA|NA|TRBJ1-4
CASSQGGATNEKLFF
TGCGCCAGCAGCCAAGGAGGAGCAACTAATGAAAAACTGTTTTTT
>TRBV6-5|NA|NA|TRBJ1-5
CASSYQGFGGNQPQHF
TGTGCCAGCAGTTACCAGGGATTTGGGGGCAATCAGCCCCAGCATTTT
>TRBV25-1|NA|NA|TRBJ1-1
CASSANRNTEAFF
TGTGCCAGCAGTGCCAATCGGAACACTGAAGCTTTCTTT